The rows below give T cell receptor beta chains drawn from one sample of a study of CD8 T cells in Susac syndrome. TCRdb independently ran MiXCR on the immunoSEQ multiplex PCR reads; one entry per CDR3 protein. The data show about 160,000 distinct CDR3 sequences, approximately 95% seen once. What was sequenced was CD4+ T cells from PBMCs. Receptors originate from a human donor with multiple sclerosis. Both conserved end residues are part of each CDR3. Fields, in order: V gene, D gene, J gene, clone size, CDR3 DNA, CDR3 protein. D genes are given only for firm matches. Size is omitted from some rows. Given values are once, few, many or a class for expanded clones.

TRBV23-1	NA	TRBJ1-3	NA	TGCGCCAGCAGTCAATCGGACAGAAGCTCTGGAAACACCATATATTTT	CASSQSDRSSGNTIYF
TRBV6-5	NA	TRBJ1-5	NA	TGTGCCAGCAGTTACTCGGGGAGTCCGGGTGGCAATCAGCCCCAGCATTTT	CASSYSGSPGGNQPQHF
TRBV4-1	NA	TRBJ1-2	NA	TGCGCCAGCAGCCATGGGCGGGGGGCGAGCTATGGCTACACCTTC	CASSHGRGASYGYTF
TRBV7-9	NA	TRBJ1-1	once	TGTGCCAGCAGCTTAAATACTTTGCGAGGTGAAGCTTTCTTT	CASSLNTLRGEAFF
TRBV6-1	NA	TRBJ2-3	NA	TGTGCCAGCCTTGACAGTTTGGGGGATACGCAGTATTTT	CASLDSLGDTQYF
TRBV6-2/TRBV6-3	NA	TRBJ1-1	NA	TGTGCCAGCCTCTGCGAAGCTTTCTTT	CASLCEAFF
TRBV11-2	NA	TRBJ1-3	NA	TGTGCCAGCAGCTTAGTCCTGCACTCTGGAAACACCATATATTTT	CASSLVLHSGNTIYF
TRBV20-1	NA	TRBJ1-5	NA	TGCAGTGCTAGGGGGGACGCCAATCAGCCCCAGCATTTT	CSARGDANQPQHF
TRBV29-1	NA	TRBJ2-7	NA	TGCAGCGGGATAGGACGGGGCTACGAGCAGTACTTC	CSGIGRGYEQYF
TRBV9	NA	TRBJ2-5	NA	TGTGCCAGCAGCGCACCCGGACGAGCAGAGACCCAGTACTTC	CASSAPGRAETQYF
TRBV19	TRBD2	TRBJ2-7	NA	TGTGCCAGTAGTTCCCGTTCGACTAGCGGGAGATACTTC	CASSSRSTSGRYF
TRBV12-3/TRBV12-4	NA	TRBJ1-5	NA	TGTGCCAGCTGCAATAGCAATCAGCCCCAGCATTTT	CASCNSNQPQHF
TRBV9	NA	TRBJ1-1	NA	TGTGCCAGCAGCTTTACAGCGGGAGCCACTGAAGCTTTCTTT	CASSFTAGATEAFF
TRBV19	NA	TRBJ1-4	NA	TGTGCCAGTAGTAACCGGGCAAAACTGTTTTTT	CASSNRAKLFF
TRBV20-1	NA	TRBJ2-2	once	TGCAGTGCTAGAAGGCGTGAAGGGGAGTTGTTTTTT	CSARRREGELFF
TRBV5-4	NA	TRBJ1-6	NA	TGTGCCAGCAGCGTGGACTTGGGGGGTAATTCACCCCTCCACTTT	CASSVDLGGNSPLHF
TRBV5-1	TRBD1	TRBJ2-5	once	TGCGCCAGCAGCCTCGGACAGGTCCAAGAGACCCAGTACTTC	CASSLGQVQETQYF
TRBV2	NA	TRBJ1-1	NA	TGTGCCAGCAGCCACATTGAAGCTTTCTTT	CASSHIEAFF
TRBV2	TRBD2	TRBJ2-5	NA	TGTGCCAGCAGTGAAGCGCTAGCGGGAGGAAAGACCCAGTACTTC	CASSEALAGGKTQYF
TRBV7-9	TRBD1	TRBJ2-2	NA	TGTGCCAGCAGCGACAGGGGGCCCGGGGAGCTGTTTTTT	CASSDRGPGELFF
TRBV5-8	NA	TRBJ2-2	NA	TGTGCCAGCAGCTTCGTAGGGAATTCCGGGGAGCTGTTTTTT	CASSFVGNSGELFF
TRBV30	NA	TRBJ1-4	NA	TGTGCCTGGAGTGCGGGGGCTCTGCTCGGGGAAAAACTGTTTTTT	CAWSAGALLGEKLFF
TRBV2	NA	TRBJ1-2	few	TGTGCCAGCAGCCGGGACAACTATGGCTACACCTTC	CASSRDNYGYTF
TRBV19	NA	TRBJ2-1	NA	TGTGCCAGTCGTTTTGGGGAAAGGTCCTACAATGAGCAGTTCTTC	CASRFGERSYNEQFF
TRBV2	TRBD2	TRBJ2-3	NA	TGTGCCAGCAGTGAAATGGGACTAGCGGGGGATACGCAGTATTTT	CASSEMGLAGDTQYF
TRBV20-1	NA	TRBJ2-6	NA	TGCAGTGCTAGGAGGCAGGGGGGCCCGAGCTCTGGGGCCAACGTCCTGACTTTC	CSARRQGGPSSGANVLTF
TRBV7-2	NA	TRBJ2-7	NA	TGTGCCAGCAGCTTACAGACAGGAGGCTCCTACGAGCAGTACTTC	CASSLQTGGSYEQYF
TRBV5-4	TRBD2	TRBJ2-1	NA	TGTGCCAGCAGCTGGGGACTAGGTTCACGGAATGAGCAGTTCTTC	CASSWGLGSRNEQFF